The 26 T cell receptor beta chains reported below all come from one sample, sequenced in a study of T cells in Graves' hyperthyroidism and ophthalmopathy. Researchers took RNA transcripts and amplified the TCR beta CDR3 regions from them. The HTBI set primed first-round TCR CDR3 RT-PCR. TCRdb called the multiplex PCR reads again in MiXCR, with one record for every CDR3 protein. The sample holds hundreds of thousands of distinct CDR3 sequences, 45% seen once. The sample taken for sequencing was peripheral blood or thyroid tissue (not recorded which). The source is an adult man with Graves' disease, either hyperthyroidism or ophthalmopathy (not recorded which).

The rearrangement links TRBV12-5 to TRBJ1-3; the D is unclear. CDR3 size: 15 residues. Germline values: CDR1 LGHNT, CDR2 FRNRAP. The CDR3 loop is CASSLRRITGNTIYF. The DNA for the CDR3 is TGTGCCAGCAGTTTGAGACGAATTACTGGAAACACCATATATTTT.

Notes on this clonotype: One base away lies a much larger clone, so this may be a sequencing read error. V and J are TRBV7-8 and TRBJ2-5, with D maybe TRBD2 (5 bases). Germline lookup yields CDR1 SGHVS and CDR2 FQNEAQ. This CDR3 has 18 residues. The CDR3 spells CASSYPRGQLRLQGTQYF. The CDR3 bases are TGTGCCAGCAGCTACCCCCGCGGGCAGCTTAGGCTCCAAGGGACCCAGTACTTC.

The genes are TRBV7-8 and TRBJ1-5; D not resolved. This CDR3 is 14 amino acids long. V was cut by 5 bases and J by 2 bases, with 10 bases left in between. Germline CDR1 is SGHVS and CDR2 is FQNEAQ. The CDR3 sequence: CASSPYEGNQPQHF. DNA for the CDR3: TGTGCCAGCAGCCCCTATGAGGGCAATCAGCCCCAGCATTTT.

The chain employs TRBV12-3 or TRBV12-4 and TRBJ1-3; TRBD1 matches 8 bases. With 5 bases clipped from V and 4 bases from J, the junction kept 7 bases outside the gene matches. There are 15 residues in the CDR3. The CDR3 coding sequence is TGTGCCAGCAGTACCCTGACAGGGGTGGGAAACACCATATATTTT. It is translated as CASSTLTGVGNTIYF.

The CDR3 DNA reads TGTGCCAGCAGTTGGGACAGCGGGGTCACCGGGGAGCAGTACTTC. It codes for CASSWDSGVTGEQYF. V gene TRBV7-2 combines with J gene TRBJ2-7; either TRBD1 or TRBD2 may fit D (7 bases each). V lost 6 bases, J lost 7 bases, and 22 bases lay in between. Germline V gives CDR1 SGHTA, CDR2 FQGNSA. This CDR3 has 15 amino acids.

This sequence joins TRBV7-2 and TRBJ1-3, with a weak D call TRBD1 (5 bases). Trimming pared 3 bases from V and 0 bases from J, leaving 12 bases between. Germline loops: CDR1 SGHTA, CDR2 FQGNSA. The CDR3 is made up of 16 amino acids. This CDR3 is CASSLTAPGSGNTIYF. The DNA for the CDR3 is TGTGCCAGCAGCTTGACAGCTCCCGGCTCTGGAAACACCATATATTTT.

This clonotype was seen repeatedly, ten times or more. This sequence joins TRBV2 and TRBJ2-5; D possibly uses TRBD1 or TRBD2 (5 bases each). The CDR3 covers 13 residues. Germline V gene sequence: CDR1 SNHLY, CDR2 FYNNEI. V lost 7 bases and J 5 bases, leaving 14 bases between the germline ends. The CDR3 protein is CASTVPGTETQYF. The CDR3 DNA reads TGTGCCAGCACGGTACCCGGGACGGAGACCCAGTACTTC. The full variable domain, rest sourced from reference TRBV2 and TRBJ2-5, is EPEVTQTPSHQVTQMGQEVILRCVPISNHLYFYWYRQILGQKVEFLVSFYNNEISEKSEIFDDQFSVERPDGSNFTLKIRSTKLEDSAMYFCASTVPGTETQYFGPGTRLLVL.

About this clonotype: This could be a read error, since a much larger clone is one nucleotide away. The chain couples TRBV7-9 to TRBJ2-5; no clear D. CDR1 is SEHNR and CDR2 is FQNEAQ in the germline V gene (reference sequence). This CDR3 region has 12 residues. CDR3 nucleotide sequence: TGTGCCATCAGCTTAACCCCCATTACCCAGTACTTC. This gives the protein CAISLTPITQYF.

This clonotype showed up just a few times. The chain joins TRBV7-9 to TRBJ1-5; tentatively, D is TRBD1 (5 bases). Trimming pared 4 bases from V and 3 bases from J, leaving 16 bases between. The germline V gene encodes CDR1 SEHNR and CDR2 FQNEAQ (reference sequence). This CDR3 spans 16 amino acids. In DNA form, the CDR3 reads TGTGCCAGCAGCTCTTACTCGGGACGGATCAATCAGCCCCAGCATTTT. Translating gives CASSSYSGRINQPQHF.

The chain is built from TRBV7-8 and TRBJ2-7; TRBD1 agrees at 8 bases. Germline V gene lookup returns CDR1 SGHVS and CDR2 FQNEAQ. This CDR3 contains 14 residues. The V gene end was trimmed by 5 bases and the J gene end by 2 bases; junction bases not matched to a gene: 5. CDR3 amino acids: CASSPGGIAYEQYF. Here the CDR3 DNA reads TGTGCCAGCAGCCCAGGGGGCATTGCCTACGAGCAGTACTTC. The full variable domain, with the rest looked up from reference TRBV7-8 and TRBJ2-7, is GAGVSQSPRYKVAKRGQDVALRCDPISGHVSLFWYQQALGQGPEFLTYFQNEAQLDKSGLPSDRFFAERPEGSVSTLKIQRTQQEDSAVYLCASSPGGIAYEQYFGPGTRLTVT.

This clonotype came up many times. The V call is TRBV29-1, the J call TRBJ2-2, with D unclear. The CDR3 has 13 residues. CDR1 SQVTM and CDR2 ANQGSEA come from the germline V gene. V was pared by 8 bases and J by 4 bases, with 14 bases between. Here the CDR3 reads CSSRTSATGELFF. The CDR3 bases are TGCAGCTCCCGGACCTCAGCCACCGGGGAGCTGTTTTTT.

CDR3 DNA sequence: TGTGCCAGCAGCTTGGATGGGACAGGGGGGGGTCAGCCCCAGCATTTT. Encoded protein: CASSLDGTGGGQPQHF. The chain joins TRBV7-2 to TRBJ1-5; TRBD1 agrees at 11 bases. Germline CDR1 is SGHTA and CDR2 is FQGNSA. The CDR3 totals 16 residues. The V gene end was trimmed by 3 bases and the J gene end by 6 bases; junction bases not matched to a gene: 7.

This clonotype was seen a handful of times. The gene calls are TRBV2 and TRBJ1-5; no firm D call. V gave up 5 bases and J gave up 3 bases, with 20 bases separating them. Germline V gives CDR1 SNHLY, CDR2 FYNNEI. CDR3 length: 17 residues. CDR3 bases: TGTGCCAGCAGTTTATTCACGGCCCCGGTCCCCAATCAGCCCCAGCATTTT. As protein: CASSLFTAPVPNQPQHF.

The sample holds many counts of this clonotype. This rearrangement joins TRBV7-9 to TRBJ1-1, with D unclear. V gave up 5 bases and J gave up 0 bases, with 7 bases separating them. Germline V gives CDR1 SEHNR, CDR2 FQNEAQ (reference sequence). The CDR3 extends over 13 amino acids. In nucleotides, the CDR3 is TGTGCCAGCAGCCAGATTATGAACACTGAAGCTTTCTTT. Its protein is CASSQIMNTEAFF.

V gene TRBV20-1 combines with J gene TRBJ2-7, with no clear D. CDR1 DFQATT and CDR2 SNEGSKA come from the germline V gene (reference sequence). V lost 6 bases and J lost 0, with 9 bases in between. The CDR3 contains 12 residues. In DNA form, the CDR3 reads TGCAGTGCCCCTTCCGGCTCCTACGAGCAGTACTTC. Translated: CSAPSGSYEQYF.

The chain has TRBV29-1 and TRBJ2-7, with a weak D call TRBD1 (5 bases). CDR1 and CDR2 (germline): SQVTM, ANQGSEA. The V end was cut by 2 bases, the J end by 4 bases, with 15 bases between. The CDR3 is 14 residues long. DNA of the CDR3: TGCAGCGTTGAATCAAGCTCTGGGGCTTACGAGCAGTACTTC. It encodes CSVESSSGAYEQYF.

This clonotype was seen only a few times. This chain links TRBV7-8 with TRBJ1-6; the D gene is possibly TRBD1 (5 bases). In germline, CDR1 is SGHVS, CDR2 FQNEAQ. The CDR3 is made up of 15 amino acids. Trimming took off 6 bases at V and 5 bases at J, with 14 bases between the two ends. The CDR3 loop reads CASRRRLTDNSPLHF. In DNA, the CDR3 is TGTGCCAGCAGAAGGAGGTTGACAGATAATTCACCCCTCCACTTT.

Worth noting for this clonotype: A much larger clone lies one base from this, so it may be a read error. This rearrangement joins TRBV29-1 to TRBJ2-7, with no clear D. There are 12 residues in the CDR3. Germline values: CDR1 SQVTM, CDR2 ANQGSEA. The CDR3 nucleotides read TGCAGCGTTGTCTGGGGAAGCTACCAGCAGTACTTC. Its protein is CSVVWGSYQQYF.

V and J are TRBV7-8 and TRBJ1-1, with D possibly matching TRBD1 (5 bases). Germline V lookup: CDR1 SGHVS, CDR2 FQNEAQ. The V end was cut by 5 bases, the J end by 3 bases, with 16 bases between. The CDR3 has 15 amino acids. CDR3 loop: CASSRLTGGDTEAFF. CDR3 DNA sequence: TGTGCCAGCAGCCGCCTCACAGGTGGAGACACTGAAGCTTTCTTT.

This clonotype was counted between two and nine times. The chain couples TRBV6-5 to TRBJ2-5; D gene uncertain. CDR1 MNHEY and CDR2 SVGAGI come from the germline V gene. The CDR3 covers 14 residues. The V end lost 0 bases, the J end lost 2 bases, and 7 bases lay between the germline ends. The CDR3: CASSYSRSQETQYF. CDR3 coding DNA: TGTGCCAGCAGTTACTCTCGGAGTCAAGAGACCCAGTACTTC.

This clonotype was detected many times. The chain is built from TRBV7-3 and TRBJ1-1; D gene uncertain. The CDR3 runs 14 residues. Trimming took 5 bases from V and 0 from J, leaving 10 bases between them. The germline CDR1 and CDR2 sequences are SGHTA and FQGTGA. CDR3 region: CASSLSPVNTEAFF. The CDR3 region has the DNA TGTGCCAGCAGCCTATCGCCAGTGAACACTGAAGCTTTCTTT.

This clonotype was seen only a few times. Here the CDR3 reads CSAPRSSGGLQETQYF. The DNA for the CDR3 is TGCAGTGCCCCAAGGTCTAGCGGGGGCCTACAAGAGACCCAGTACTTC. The chain joins TRBV20-1 to TRBJ2-5; 10 bases line up with TRBD2. With V trimmed by 6 bases and J by 2 bases, 12 bases remained unmatched. Germline-derived CDR1 and CDR2 are DFQATT and SNEGSKA (reference sequence). CDR3 size: 16 residues.

Concerning this clonotype: An end of the junction differs from the germline gene, which may be a read error. This chain links TRBV5-1 with TRBJ1-1; D is unresolved. Per the germline V gene, CDR1 is SGHRS and CDR2 is YFSETQ. The CDR3 consists of 15 residues. The CDR3 DNA reads as TGTGCCAGCAGTTCGCCCACCTCAATGAACACTGAAGCTTTCTTT. Its protein is CASSSPTSMNTEAFF.

The table lists this clonotype with a few counts. This chain links TRBV12-3 or TRBV12-4 with TRBJ2-7; D gene uncertain. The CDR3 length is 12 residues. V lost 6 bases, J lost 4 bases, and 10 bases lay in between. The CDR3 bases are TGTGCCAGCAGAAAAAGCGAGTACGAGCAGTACTTC. Translation gives CASRKSEYEQYF.

The J gene is TRBJ1-1, the V gene TRBV2; tentatively, D is TRBD1 (5 bases). The CDR3 contains 16 residues. CDR1 SNHLY and CDR2 FYNNEI come from the germline V gene. Trimming took 3 bases from V and 7 from J, leaving 21 bases between them. The CDR3 spells CASSDWRDLLRGEAFF. CDR3 coding DNA: TGTGCCAGCAGTGATTGGAGGGACCTCCTTCGGGGTGAAGCTTTCTTT.

The chain employs TRBV12-3 or TRBV12-4 and TRBJ1-2; D gene unclear. CDR3 length: 13 residues. Trimming removed 1 base at V and 5 bases at J, with 8 bases between. CDR3 residues: CASSLGARYGYTF. The CDR3, as DNA: TGTGCCAGCAGTTTAGGGGCAAGGTATGGCTACACCTTC.